These 22 T cell receptor beta chains came from one sample sequenced in a study of technical replicates of blood from a few donors. Only in-frame clones appear in the TCRdb table, and some are missing; sequencing was by immunoSEQ multiplex PCR. The sample has about 84,000 clones, more than 95% seen once. The material sequenced was T cells isolated from PBMCs. The receptors here all came from a human donor in good health.

The chain has TRBV5-1 and TRBJ1-1; D is perhaps TRBD1 (6 bases). V shed 0 bases and J shed 1 base, with 10 bases lying between them. Germline assignment: CDR1 SGHRS and CDR2 YFSETQ. The CDR3 is 15 amino acids. CDR3 protein: CASSLEGGRNTEAFF. CDR3 sequence (DNA): TGCGCCAGCAGCTTGGAAGGGGGAAGGAACACTGAAGCTTTCTTT.

This rearrangement joins TRBV5-4 to TRBJ2-7, with 10 bases aligning to TRBD1. The CDR3 totals 13 residues. The J segment lost 5 bases and the V segment lost 4 bases, leaving 3 bases of the junction unmatched. The germline V gene encodes CDR1 SGHNT and CDR2 YYREEE (reference sequence). The CDR3 spells CASSLGQGDEQYF. The CDR3 DNA is TGTGCCAGCAGCCTTGGACAGGGGGACGAGCAGTACTTC.

V is TRBV21-1 and J is TRBJ1-6. TRBV21-1 is an annotated pseudogene. The CDR3 contains 14 residues. The CDR3 DNA sequence: TGTTGGCACGTCGGGAGCTCCTATAATTCACCCCTCCACTTT. Encoded protein: CWHVGSSYNSPLHF.

The V gene is TRBV4-2, the J gene TRBJ1-4, with D unclear. The CDR3 extends over 14 amino acids. The V end was cut by 0 bases, the J end by 12 bases, with 14 bases between. Looked up from germline, CDR1 is LGHNA and CDR2 is YNFKEQ. The CDR3 DNA reads TGTGCCAGCAGCCAAGATCCCGCGGCAGAAGAACTGTTTTTT. Its protein is CASSQDPAAEELFF.

The chain combines TRBV29-1 with TRBJ2-1, with D perhaps matching TRBD1 (6 bases). Germline values: CDR1 SQVTM, CDR2 ANQGSEA. The CDR3 is made up of 11 amino acids. The CDR3 DNA reads TGCAGTCAACAGGGATACAATGAGCAGTTCTTC. Protein product: CSQQGYNEQFF.

This clone appeared a single time. This rearrangement joins TRBV2 to TRBJ2-5; D unresolved. CDR1 is SNHLY and CDR2 is FYNNEI in the germline V gene. With 6 bases removed from V and 0 bases from J, the gap between germline ends came to 17 bases. This CDR3 spans 16 amino acids. The CDR3 here is CASRPEESRYQETQYF. CDR3 nucleotide sequence: TGTGCCAGCAGGCCTGAGGAGAGCCGATACCAAGAGACCCAGTACTTC.

The chain uses TRBV19 and TRBJ2-2; TRBD2 is a possible D gene (7 bases). This CDR3 comprises 14 residues. V lost 4 bases, J lost 6 bases, and 12 bases lay in between. Per the germline V gene, CDR1 is LNHDA and CDR2 is SQIVND (reference sequence). The CDR3 reads CASSRAGHSGELFF. The CDR3 DNA follows: TGTGCCAGTAGTAGAGCGGGACACTCCGGGGAGCTGTTTTTT.

V usage is TRBV7-9 and J usage is TRBJ2-5; TRBD2 aligns across 13 bases. Germline V CDR1 and CDR2: SEHNR, FQNEAQ (reference sequence). The CDR3 totals 16 residues. V was clipped by 5 bases and J by 3 bases; unmatched bases: 6. In DNA form, the CDR3 reads TGTGCCAGCAGCCCTTATGGGACTAGCGGGGAAGAGACCCAGTACTTC. This codes for CASSPYGTSGEETQYF. The variable domain in full, with the rest retrieved from reference TRBV7-9 and TRBJ2-5, is DTGVSQNPRHKITKRGQNVTFRCDPISEHNRLYWYRQTLGQGPEFLTYFQNEAQLEKSRLLSDRFSAERPKGSFSTLEIQRTEQGDSAMYLCASSPYGTSGEETQYFGPGTRLLVL.

The chain recombines TRBV11-2 with TRBJ2-1; 7 bases are shared with TRBD2. This CDR3 is built from 15 residues. V lost 0 bases and J lost 7; bases outside the gene matches: 6. Germline V gives CDR1 SGHAT, CDR2 FQNNGV. The CDR3 reads CASSLDSAGVNEQFF. The CDR3 nucleotides are TGTGCCAGCAGCTTAGATTCGGCGGGAGTTAATGAGCAGTTCTTC.

The chain carries TRBV30 and TRBJ1-5; 8 bases fit TRBD1. The J segment lost 3 bases and the V segment lost 3 bases, leaving 10 bases of the junction unmatched. The germline CDR1 and CDR2 sequences are GTSNPN and SVGIG (reference sequence). The CDR3 covers 16 residues. CDR3 DNA: TGTGCCTGGAGCCTCAGGCAGGGGGCACACAATCAGCCCCAGCATTTT. It codes for CAWSLRQGAHNQPQHF.

V gene TRBV10-3 combines with J gene TRBJ1-2; D not certain. V lost 0 bases to trimming and J lost 6 bases, with 17 bases between them. The length of the CDR3 is 16 residues. Germline loops: CDR1 ENHRY, CDR2 SYGVKD. CDR3 residues: CAISESGWEADHGYTF. CDR3 in DNA: TGTGCCATCAGTGAGTCGGGGTGGGAAGCGGACCATGGCTACACCTTC.

This clone showed up just once. The J gene is TRBJ1-1, the V gene TRBV30; D perhaps matches TRBD1 (5 bases). The CDR3 is 17 residues long. The V and J ends lost 2 bases and 0 bases respectively, with 19 bases between them. Germline CDR1 reads GTSNPN; CDR2 reads SVGIG (reference sequence). The CDR3 protein is CAWSTRQWGVVNTEAFF. As DNA, the CDR3 is TGTGCCTGGAGTACAAGGCAGTGGGGCGTGGTGAACACTGAAGCTTTCTTT. The whole variable domain, filled in from reference TRBV30 and TRBJ1-1, reads SQTIHQWPATLVQPVGSPLSLECTVEGTSNPNLYWYRQAAGRGLQLLFYSVGIGQISSEVPQNLSASRPQDRQFILSSKKLLLSDSGFYLCAWSTRQWGVVNTEAFFGQGTRLTVV.

The rearrangement uses TRBV4-1 and TRBJ1-5, with D perhaps TRBD1 (5 bases). CDR1 is MGHRA and CDR2 is YSYEKL in the germline V gene. This CDR3 has 15 amino acids. V was clipped by 1 base and J by 7 bases, with 14 bases between them. CDR3 region: CASSQADSLNQPQHF. The CDR3, as DNA: TGCGCCAGCAGCCAAGCCGACAGTCTCAACCAGCCCCAGCATTTT.

The V call is TRBV7-9, the J call TRBJ2-7, with TRBD2 matching 10 bases. V gave up 0 bases and J gave up 0 bases; unmatched junction bases: 5. Germline V gives CDR1 SEHNR, CDR2 FQNEAQ (reference sequence). The CDR3 totals 17 residues. CDR3 DNA sequence: TGTGCCAGCAGCTTAGCGCCTAGCGGGAGTTTCTCCTACGAGCAGTACTTC. Its translation is CASSLAPSGSFSYEQYF. Full variable domain (rest looked up from reference TRBV7-9 and TRBJ2-7): DTGVSQNPRHKITKRGQNVTFRCDPISEHNRLYWYRQTLGQGPEFLTYFQNEAQLEKSRLLSDRFSAERPKGSFSTLEIQRTEQGDSAMYLCASSLAPSGSFSYEQYFGPGTRLTVT.

This sequence joins TRBV27 and TRBJ2-7; 8 bases match TRBD1. The trim removed 3 bases at V and 6 bases at J, leaving 16 bases unmatched. The CDR3 length is 17 residues. From germline, CDR1 is MNHEY and CDR2 SMNVEV (reference sequence). This CDR3 reads CASSLFVSGGEKSEQYF. The CDR3 DNA reads as TGTGCCAGCAGTTTGTTTGTCTCAGGGGGCGAGAAAAGCGAGCAGTACTTC.

V usage is TRBV7-3 and J usage is TRBJ1-2; 8 nucleotides agree with TRBD1. The germline gives CDR1 SGHTA, CDR2 FQGTGA. The J segment lost 2 bases and the V segment lost 6 bases, leaving 2 bases of the junction unmatched. The CDR3 runs to 13 residues. The CDR3 spells CASRRDRNYGYTF. Here the CDR3 DNA reads TGTGCCAGCAGACGGGACAGGAACTATGGCTACACCTTC.

The chain combines TRBV18 with TRBJ1-1, with D possibly TRBD1 on 6 matching bases. There are 14 residues in the CDR3. V lost 3 bases to trimming and J lost 4 bases, with 12 bases between them. Germline CDR1 is KGHSH and CDR2 is LQKENI. The CDR3 protein is CASSPGQGSTEAFF. As DNA, the CDR3 is TGTGCCAGCTCACCGGGGCAGGGGAGCACTGAAGCTTTCTTT.

The rearrangement joins TRBV11-2 to TRBJ2-1, with 9 bases fitting TRBD2. Germline V gene data show CDR1 as SGHAT and CDR2 as FQNNGV. V lost 5 bases to trimming and J lost 0 bases; unmatched junction nucleotides: 11. The CDR3 covers 18 residues. The CDR3 here is CASSPWGGGAVSYNEQFF. Written as DNA, the CDR3 is TGTGCCAGCAGCCCCTGGGGCGGGGGGGCAGTCTCCTACAATGAGCAGTTCTTC.

The chain has TRBV28 and TRBJ2-4; D is perhaps TRBD2 (5 bases). The CDR3 consists of 18 residues. Germline V gene sequence: CDR1 MDHEN, CDR2 SYDVKM. V was shortened by 2 bases and J by 1 base, with 18 bases between the two germline ends. The CDR3 nucleotides read TGTGCCAGCAGTTTAGAGGAATCGGGAAGTTGGGCCAAAAACATTCAGTACTTC. Its protein product is CASSLEESGSWAKNIQYF.

The rearrangement uses TRBV9 and TRBJ2-3; 7 bases are a match to TRBD1. V dropped 2 bases and J dropped 1; count of bases not matched to a gene: 10. Germline V gene sequence: CDR1 SGDLS, CDR2 YYNGEE. CDR3 length: 17 amino acids. CDR3 residues: CASSVAETGKRTDTQYF. The CDR3 DNA sequence: TGTGCCAGCAGCGTGGCCGAGACAGGGAAGCGCACAGATACGCAGTATTTT.

This chain uses TRBV5-1 with TRBJ1-1, with 10 bases that match TRBD1. The trim removed 0 bases at V and 4 bases at J, leaving 6 bases unmatched. The CDR3 spans 16 residues. Germline assignment: CDR1 SGHRS and CDR2 YFSETQ. The CDR3, as DNA: TGCGCCAGCAGCTTGGGACCGGGACAGGGGTTCACTGAAGCTTTCTTT. This codes for CASSLGPGQGFTEAFF.

The chain combines TRBV14 with TRBJ1-1, with TRBD1 matching 8 bases. CDR3 size: 15 residues. V shed 2 bases, J shed 1 base, and the junction held 3 bases outside the gene matches. Germline CDR1 and CDR2: SGHDN and FVKESK. Written as DNA, the CDR3 is TGTGCCAGCAGCCAACAGGGGGCGAGGAACACTGAAGCTTTCTTT. Amino acids: CASSQQGARNTEAFF.